These 6 T cell receptor beta chains were all obtained from the same sample, sequenced in a study of shared clonotypes between healthy human individuals. TCRdb keeps only in-frame clones here, not all; method: immunoSEQ multiplex PCR. The repertoire includes 190,000 or so clones, about 66% of them detected once, and about 10% sits in the top ten. Sequencing was performed on memory CD4+ T cells sorted from blood. The subset is: CD45RA-negative fraction. The receptor source for this set is a man under 40 in good health.

This clone was observed at least ten times. The chain has TRBV28 and TRBJ2-7; D may be TRBD2 (6 bases). Per the germline V gene, CDR1 is MDHEN and CDR2 is SYDVKM. The CDR3 runs 14 residues. Trimming cost V 6 bases and J 13 bases, with 25 bases left between them. DNA of the CDR3: TGTGCCAGCAGCACCCTTGTGGCCCTTGGAGGGGTCTACTTC. It is translated as CASSTLVALGGVYF.

The chain links TRBV29-1 to TRBJ2-6, with 8 bases identical to TRBD1. Unmatched junction bases numbered 7, after V lost 4 bases and J lost 2 bases. The CDR3 runs to 16 residues. CDR1 and CDR2 (germline): SQVTM, ANQGSEA. This chain's CDR3 is CSVVGQGAPGANVLTF. The CDR3 bases are TGCAGCGTTGTTGGACAGGGCGCTCCTGGGGCCAACGTCCTGACTTTC.

The chain is built from TRBV6-5 and TRBJ2-3; D is unclear. The CDR3 totals 11 residues. The ends were cut back, 8 bases at V and 2 bases at J, with 5 bases in the middle. Germline CDR1 MNHEY, CDR2 SVGAGI. The CDR3 coding sequence is TGTGCCAGCGGGAACACAGATACGCAGTATTTT. Protein sequence: CASGNTDTQYF.

The rearrangement uses TRBV2 and TRBJ2-1; D perhaps matches TRBD2 (5 bases). Between the trimmed V and J ends, which lost 6 bases and 6 bases, there was a span of 18 bases. CDR3 length: 15 amino acids. CDR1 and CDR2 (germline): SNHLY, FYNNEI. The CDR3 DNA follows: TGTGCCAGCAGCTTATCCAGCGGCCACGGCAATGAGCAGTTCTTC. It yields the protein CASSLSSGHGNEQFF.

This sequence joins TRBV7-9 and TRBJ2-1, with TRBD2 matching 7 bases. The CDR3 is 14 residues long. V lost 5 bases, J lost 4 bases, and 5 bases stayed unmatched. Germline CDR1 SEHNR, CDR2 FQNEAQ (reference sequence). The CDR3 bases are TGTGCCAGCAGCCGAATGGGGGGGTACAATGAGCAGTTCTTC. This translates into CASSRMGGYNEQFF.

The rearrangement uses TRBV5-1 and TRBJ2-3, with D perhaps given as TRBD1 or TRBD2 (6 bases each). The CDR3 length is 17 residues. V lost 1 base and J 2 bases, leaving 17 bases between the germline ends. Germline CDR1 SGHRS, CDR2 YFSETQ. CDR3 in amino acids: CASSLSVFGGHTDTQYF. As DNA, the CDR3 is TGCGCCAGCAGCTTGTCGGTCTTCGGGGGCCACACAGATACGCAGTATTTT.